This T cell receptor (beta chain) was identified during a study of monozygotic twins with inflammatory bowel disease. Findings of the study overall: With inverse Simpson as the measure, TCRbeta diversity was lower in IBD patients than in healthy co-twins.

TCRdb re-called the 5' RACE reads and shows each CDR3 protein once, DNA omitted. The table lists 400,000 to 500,000 distinct CDR3 sequences. In regard to this clonotype: No antigen is known for it.

This CDR3 comprises 14 residues. Germline V gene sequence: CDR1 MNHEY, CDR2 SVGEGT. This receptor was identified in a human donor with ulcerative colitis or Crohn's disease, or a healthy co-twin of an affected twin (not recorded which). The rearrangement links TRBV6-2 or TRBV6-3 to TRBJ2-2; without DNA, the TCRdb call of TRBD1 cannot be checked. Sequencing used blood. CDR3 region: CASSFRGATGDLFF.